These 8 T cell receptor beta chains were all obtained from the same sample, sequenced in a study of T cell repertoires in cytomegalovirus infection. Each CDR3 protein gets one entry after TCRdb re-called the reads with MiXCR. The sample has about 150,000 distinct CDR3 sequences, 23% seen once. The sequenced sample was PBMCs. The source of these receptors is a human donor in good health (CMV status not recorded). Some clones in this sample may be carry-over from other donors' samples.

This chain links TRBV5-6 with TRBJ1-1, with D maybe TRBD1 (5 bases). Germline values: CDR1 SGHDT, CDR2 YYEEEE. V was cut by 4 bases and J by 4 bases, with 14 bases left in between. The length of the CDR3 is 14 residues. Here the CDR3 DNA reads TGTGCCAGCAGCCAACCGTCAGGGCCCACTGAAGCTTTCTTT. It specifies CASSQPSGPTEAFF.

By sample fraction, this clonotype is large (0.1 to 1%). This chain connects TRBV7-3 to TRBJ2-3; D ambiguous. The CDR3 extends over 13 amino acids. The germline gives CDR1 SGHTA, CDR2 FQGTGA. V lost 2 bases and J lost 4, with 7 bases in between. CDR3 loop: CASSLQEPDTQYF. The CDR3, as DNA: TGTGCCAGCAGCTTACAGGAACCAGATACGCAGTATTTT. Complete variable domain (other parts from reference TRBV7-3 and TRBJ2-3): GAGVSQTPSNKVTEKGKYVELRCDPISGHTALYWYRQSLGQGPEFLIYFQGTGAADDSGLPNDRFFAVRPEGSVSTLKIQRTERGDSAVYLCASSLQEPDTQYFGPGTRLTVL.

Note on this clonotype: A read error may be the cause here, since a much bigger clone is one base away. The chain uses TRBV12-3 or TRBV12-4 and TRBJ2-2; D call uncertain. The CDR3 contains 18 residues. In nucleotides, the CDR3 is TGTGCCAACAGTGTTTTCCCGGTGGGCAGACTGAACACCGGGGAGCTGTTTTTT. Translating gives CANSVFPVGRLNTGELFF.

V is TRBV7-9 and J is TRBJ2-5, with 12 bases fitting TRBD2. CDR3 length: 16 residues. From germline, CDR1 is SEHNR and CDR2 FQNEAQ (reference sequence). V was pared by 2 bases and J by 1 base, with 2 bases of the junction left unmatched. Written as DNA, the CDR3 is TGTGCCAGCAGCTTAAGGACTAGCGGGACCCAAGAGACCCAGTACTTC. Its protein is CASSLRTSGTQETQYF. The full variable domain, rest sourced from reference TRBV7-9 and TRBJ2-5, is DTGVSQNPRHKITKRGQNVTFRCDPISEHNRLYWYRQTLGQGPEFLTYFQNEAQLEKSRLLSDRFSAERPKGSFSTLEIQRTEQGDSAMYLCASSLRTSGTQETQYFGPGTRLLVL.

This clonotype is a singleton in its sample. This chain joins TRBV27 and TRBJ1-1, with 7 nucleotides matching TRBD1. The CDR3 length is 14 residues. V lost 3 bases and J lost 2; bases outside the gene matches: 3. Germline assignment: CDR1 MNHEY and CDR2 SMNVEV (reference sequence). The CDR3 reads CASSFQGVNTEAFF. CDR3 bases: TGTGCCAGCAGTTTCCAGGGGGTTAACACTGAAGCTTTCTTT.

Concerning this clonotype itself: Mismatch with germline at one junction end may stem from a read error. J is TRBJ1-1 and V is TRBV12-3 or TRBV12-4; D remains unclear. The CDR3 consists of 14 residues. The CDR3 protein is CSSSLTSPGTEAFF. The CDR3 DNA sequence: TGTTCCAGCAGTTTGACAAGCCCCGGGACTGAAGCTTTCTTT.

This clonotype occurred a few times. The V and J genes are TRBV12-3 or TRBV12-4 and TRBJ1-3; 8 bases fit TRBD1. The CDR3 is 16 amino acids. Trimming took 1 base from V and 4 from J; bases not matched to a gene: 6. This CDR3 reads CASSLGSRGPGNTIYF. CDR3 coding DNA: TGTGCCAGCAGTTTAGGCAGCAGGGGGCCAGGAAACACCATATATTTT.

Only a few counts were recorded for this clonotype. In DNA form, the CDR3 reads TGTGCCACCCAGTTAATAGGTGCGGACAGGGGACTATCTCATGAAGCTTTCTTT. Amino acid sequence: CATQLIGADRGLSHEAFF. This chain joins TRBV28 and TRBJ1-1; 9 bases align to TRBD1. The trim removed 10 bases at V and 7 bases at J, leaving 25 bases unmatched. The germline CDR1 and CDR2 sequences are MDHEN and SYDVKM. CDR3 length equals 18 residues. The entire variable domain, with the rest obtained from reference TRBV28 and TRBJ1-1, is as follows: DVKVTQSSRYLVKRTGEKVFLECVQDMDHENMFWYRQDPGLGLRLIYFSYDVKMKEKGDIPEGYSVSREKKERFSLILESASTNQTSMYLCATQLIGADRGLSHEAFFGQGTRLTVV.